This TCR beta chain was sequenced during a study of CD8 T cells in Susac syndrome. Study-level findings and limits: As the study acknowledged, the number of individuals in its TCR sequencing and HLA analysis was relatively small.

The RNA input was about 0.5 to 1 ug, and it was reverse transcribed with random hexamers. Multiplex immunoSEQ PCR targeted 54 Vbeta and 13 Jbeta TCR beta segments. One entry per CDR3 protein, called by TCRdb with MiXCR from the immunoSEQ multiplex PCR reads. The sample includes about 250,000 distinct CDR3 sequences, around 95% of them seen just once. V shed 3 bases and J 5 bases; nucleotides not matched to a gene: 7. The germline gives CDR1 KGHSH, CDR2 LQKENI. This CDR3 comprises 14 residues. To note about this clonotype: Antigen: not known.

The study sequenced TCR beta in blood CD8+ and CD4+ T cells. V gene TRBV18 combines with J gene TRBJ2-7; 7 bases fit TRBD1. Sequences were obtained from CD4+ T cells from PBMCs. This clonotype originated in a human donor with multiple sclerosis. The CDR3 sequence is CASSPSGQFHEQYF. CDR3 bases: TGTGCCAGCTCACCTTCGGGACAGTTCCACGAGCAGTACTTC.